Sequencing of this TCR beta chain was carried out in a study of sequential checkpoint blockade in melanoma. Regarding treatment: randomized to nivolumab then ipilimumab (arm A) or the reverse (arm B). No patient had prior DNA-damaging chemotherapy. From thawed PBMCs, live CD3+CD8+ cells negative for CD19 and CD56 were sorted. The sample holds one count of this clone. The CDR3 contains 13 residues. V shed 6 bases and J shed 7 bases, with 13 bases lying between them. Germline values: CDR1 SNHLY, CDR2 FYNNEI. Clones were sequenced by immunoSEQ multiplex PCR, and TCRdb holds only the in-frame ones, with some missing. The top ten clones hold roughly 15% of a sample with roughly 8,400 clones, about 88% of them seen once.

The chain is built from TRBV2 and TRBJ2-1, with D tentatively TRBD1 (5 bases). The sequencing here drew on CD8+ T cells sorted from blood (inferred from file names), taken from a patient given nivolumab and ipilimumab in sequence. The receptor comes from a human donor with melanoma. CDR3 nucleotides: TGTGCCAGCAGAGGGGATGTGGAAAATGAGCAGTTCTTC. Amino acid sequence: CASRGDVENEQFF.